Listed here are 27 T cell receptor beta chains from one sample, sequenced in a study of technical replicates of blood from a handful of donors. Sequencing used immunoSEQ multiplex PCR; TCRdb keeps in-frame clones, though not all of them. The sample shows some 77,000 clones, about 96% of them seen only once. The specimen sequenced was T cells isolated from PBMCs. Source of these receptors: a human donor in good health.

The chain links TRBV18 to TRBJ2-1; 8 bases are a match to TRBD1. CDR3 length: 17 amino acids. Looked up from germline, CDR1 is KGHSH and CDR2 is LQKENI. V shed 0 bases and J 2 bases; nucleotides not matched to a gene: 6. Written as DNA, the CDR3 is TGTGCCAGCTCACCACCGACGGGACAGGCTCCCTACAATGAGCAGTTCTTC. It specifies CASSPPTGQAPYNEQFF.

The chain employs TRBV4-2 and TRBJ2-7; D may be TRBD1 (6 bases). CDR3 length equals 15 residues. Germline V gene sequence: CDR1 LGHNA, CDR2 YNFKEQ. The V gene lost 4 bases and the J gene lost 1 base, with 14 bases spanning the gap. This chain's CDR3 is CASSPAGDISYEQYF. In nucleotides, the CDR3 is TGTGCCAGCAGCCCCGCAGGGGACATATCCTACGAGCAGTACTTC.

J is TRBJ1-1 and V is TRBV19; the D gene is possibly TRBD1 (5 bases). From germline, CDR1 is LNHDA and CDR2 SQIVND (reference sequence). V lost 7 bases and J lost 0, with 9 bases in between. The CDR3 contains 13 residues. The CDR3 reads CASIAGLNTEAFF. CDR3 bases: TGTGCCAGTATCGCAGGGTTGAACACTGAAGCTTTCTTT.

This clone was detected only once. This rearrangement joins TRBV6-1 to TRBJ1-1; maybe TRBD1 (5 bases). CDR3 size: 13 residues. The germline V gene has CDR1 MNHNS and CDR2 SASEGT. V lost 6 bases and J 5 bases, leaving 13 bases between the germline ends. Here the CDR3 DNA reads TGTGCCAGCAGCAGGGTGGAGGGGACTGAAGCTTTCTTT. It yields the protein CASSRVEGTEAFF.

V gene TRBV27 combines with J gene TRBJ2-7; no reliable D call. The ends were cut back, 3 bases at V and 2 bases at J, with 8 bases in the middle. Germline CDR1 is MNHEY and CDR2 is SMNVEV (reference sequence). The CDR3 loop spans 13 amino acids. The CDR3 here is CASSLSGPYEQYF. CDR3 in DNA: TGTGCCAGCAGTTTGTCAGGTCCCTACGAGCAGTACTTC.

The chain is built from TRBV30 and TRBJ1-5, with 7 bases lining up with TRBD1. The CDR3 runs to 14 residues. J lost 2 bases, V lost 3 bases, and 4 bases had no gene match. The germline gives CDR1 GTSNPN, CDR2 SVGIG (reference sequence). CDR3 sequence: CAWSIGGGNQPQHF. The CDR3 nucleotides read TGTGCCTGGAGCATAGGGGGCGGCAATCAGCCCCAGCATTTT.

The CDR3 DNA follows: TGTGCCAGCAGCTTTAACACCGGGGCCTACGAGCAGTACTTC. It encodes CASSFNTGAYEQYF. V and J are TRBV11-2 and TRBJ2-7, with D perhaps TRBD2 (5 bases). This CDR3 is 14 amino acids long. Germline V gene data show CDR1 as SGHAT and CDR2 as FQNNGV. V lost 3 bases, J lost 2 bases, and 11 bases lay in between.

This chain joins TRBV5-6 and TRBJ1-1; possibly TRBD1 for D (6 bases). This CDR3 has 13 amino acids. Germline-derived CDR1 and CDR2 are SGHDT and YYEEEE. V gave up 7 bases and J gave up 6 bases, with 16 bases separating them. As DNA, the CDR3 is TGTGCCAGCCGGGGGGGGGCGCAAGCTGAAGCTTTCTTT. Its protein is CASRGGAQAEAFF.

V is TRBV19 and J is TRBJ2-7; 11 bases map to TRBD1. Germline CDR1 LNHDA, CDR2 SQIVND (reference sequence). Losses at the gene ends were 9 bases for V and 4 bases for J; bases not matched to a gene: 20. The CDR3 loop spans 18 amino acids. CDR3 residues: CASQDSLGGQGAGYEQYF. CDR3 DNA: TGTGCCAGCCAAGATTCTTTAGGAGGACAGGGGGCAGGTTACGAGCAGTACTTC.

This clone was observed once. V usage is TRBV6-5 and J usage is TRBJ2-7; unclear D gene. V dropped 4 bases and J dropped 5 bases, with 12 bases sitting between them. This CDR3 contains 13 residues. Germline lookup yields CDR1 MNHEY and CDR2 SVGAGI. The CDR3: CASSSIVNHEQYF. The CDR3 bases are TGTGCCAGCAGTTCGATAGTTAACCACGAGCAGTACTTC.

J is TRBJ2-5 and V is TRBV27, with D possibly TRBD2 on 7 matching bases. CDR1 is MNHEY and CDR2 is SMNVEV in the germline V gene (reference sequence). There are 13 residues in the CDR3. V lost 5 bases, J lost 5 bases, and 12 bases lay in between. CDR3 in amino acids: CASSIKGGETQYF. The CDR3 DNA reads TGTGCCAGCAGTATAAAGGGGGGGGAGACCCAGTACTTC.

This rearrangement joins TRBV10-1 to TRBJ1-2; 10 nucleotides agree with TRBD1. The CDR3 length is 15 residues. CDR1 is WNHNN, CDR2 SYGVQD, per germline (reference sequence). With 9 bases clipped from V and 5 bases from J, the junction kept 12 bases outside the gene matches. The CDR3 reads CASSPTGTGEYGYTF. CDR3 nucleotides: TGCGCCAGTTCTCCCACCGGGACAGGGGAGTATGGCTACACCTTC.

This clone was detected once. This chain connects TRBV7-9 to TRBJ2-7; D perhaps matches TRBD2 (5 bases). The CDR3 contains 15 residues. Germline lookup yields CDR1 SEHNR and CDR2 FQNEAQ (reference sequence). V was cut by 1 base and J by 6 bases, with 16 bases left in between. The DNA for the CDR3 is TGTGCCAGCAGCTTAGATGGCCCGGTCGCGGGCGAGCAGTACTTC. This gives the protein CASSLDGPVAGEQYF.

V and J are TRBV5-1 and TRBJ2-7, with 8 bases lining up with TRBD1. In germline, CDR1 is SGHRS, CDR2 YFSETQ. The CDR3 length is 15 residues. V lost 0 bases to trimming and J lost 2 bases; unmatched junction nucleotides: 4. CDR3 DNA sequence: TGCGCCAGCAGCTTGGACGGACAGGGCCCCTACGAGCAGTACTTC. Residues: CASSLDGQGPYEQYF.

The V gene is TRBV4-2, the J gene TRBJ1-2, with TRBD1 as a possible D gene (5 bases). This CDR3 contains 15 residues. With 1 base removed from V and 3 bases from J, the gap between germline ends came to 12 bases. Germline-derived CDR1 and CDR2 are LGHNA and YNFKEQ. Written as DNA, the CDR3 is TGTGCCAGCAGCCAAGTTGTTGGGGCGGACTATGGCTACACCTTC. It specifies CASSQVVGADYGYTF.

J is TRBJ2-7 and V is TRBV28, with 10 bases lining up with TRBD2. Germline loops: CDR1 MDHEN, CDR2 SYDVKM. This CDR3 contains 13 residues. V gave up 8 bases and J gave up 3 bases; unmatched junction bases: 4. CDR3 region: CASRGLADYEQYF. The CDR3 DNA is TGTGCCAGCCGTGGACTAGCGGACTACGAGCAGTACTTC.

This clone came up a few times. The rearrangement links TRBV5-4 to TRBJ2-3; D is perhaps TRBD2 (6 bases). This CDR3 has 14 residues. V lost 5 bases to trimming and J lost 0 bases, with 10 bases between them. Looked up from germline, CDR1 is SGHNT and CDR2 is YYREEE (reference sequence). The CDR3 region is CASSWGTSTDTQYF. The CDR3 region has the DNA TGTGCCAGCAGTTGGGGGACTAGCACAGATACGCAGTATTTT.

The chain links TRBV7-2 to TRBJ1-5, with 7 bases lining up with TRBD1. The CDR3 is made up of 15 amino acids. The germline V gene encodes CDR1 SGHTA and CDR2 FQGNSA. J was trimmed by 7 bases and V by 5 bases; bases with no gene match: 11. CDR3 sequence: CASSPQTGPRQPQHF. CDR3 DNA: TGTGCCAGCAGCCCGCAGACAGGGCCTAGACAGCCCCAGCATTTT.

This rearrangement joins TRBV27 to TRBJ2-7, with D possibly being TRBD2 (6 bases). The ends were cut back, 1 base at V and 2 bases at J, with 9 bases in the middle. This CDR3 region has 14 residues. Germline CDR1 MNHEY, CDR2 SMNVEV (reference sequence). CDR3 region: CASSLYWGAYEQYF. CDR3 coding DNA: TGTGCCAGCAGTTTATATTGGGGGGCCTACGAGCAGTACTTC.

This clone came up once. The chain uses TRBV6-5 and TRBJ1-2; D remains ambiguous. Germline V gene data show CDR1 as MNHEY and CDR2 as SVGAGI. Trimming took 0 bases from V and 2 from J, leaving 10 bases between them. The CDR3 spans 15 residues. The CDR3 DNA is TGTGCCAGCAGTTACTCGATCCCGGGAAACTATGGCTACACCTTC. It codes for CASSYSIPGNYGYTF.

The chain carries TRBV19 and TRBJ2-5; 8 bases are shared with TRBD1. The CDR3 is 14 residues long. V lost 0 bases and J lost 5; bases outside the gene matches: 2. Germline V gene data show CDR1 as LNHDA and CDR2 as SQIVND (reference sequence). The CDR3 DNA sequence: TGTGCCAGTAGTATAGACAGGGGGCACGAGACCCAGTACTTC. Amino acid sequence: CASSIDRGHETQYF.

The V gene is TRBV9, the J gene TRBJ1-1; D uncertain. The CDR3 is 15 amino acids. V dropped 1 base and J dropped 0 bases, with 10 bases sitting between them. CDR1 SGDLS and CDR2 YYNGEE come from the germline V gene. CDR3 sequence: CASSVYTALNTEAFF. The CDR3 DNA reads as TGTGCCAGCAGCGTATACACAGCTCTGAACACTGAAGCTTTCTTT.

This clone was recorded once. This chain links TRBV7-9 with TRBJ2-3; no clear D. Per the germline V gene, CDR1 is SEHNR and CDR2 is FQNEAQ (reference sequence). The CDR3 extends over 11 amino acids. With 1 base removed from V and 8 bases from J, the gap between germline ends came to 4 bases. The CDR3 sequence: CASSLEATQYF. The CDR3 DNA sequence: TGTGCCAGCAGCTTAGAAGCTACGCAGTATTTT.

V is TRBV9 and J is TRBJ1-1; D possibly corresponds to TRBD1 (6 bases). V lost 0 bases and J lost 11, with 14 bases in between. There are 13 residues in the CDR3. CDR1 is SGDLS, CDR2 YYNGEE, per germline. The CDR3 region is CASSVATDSQAFF. The CDR3 region has the DNA TGTGCCAGCAGCGTAGCTACGGACAGCCAGGCTTTCTTT.

This clone was recorded once. This chain connects TRBV6-5 to TRBJ1-5; D uncertain. Germline lookup yields CDR1 MNHEY and CDR2 SVGAGI. Trimming removed 4 bases from V and 6 bases from J, with 10 bases in between. This CDR3 has 13 amino acids. The CDR3 reads CASSSGRSQPQHF. CDR3 DNA: TGTGCCAGCAGTTCCGGTCGGAGTCAGCCCCAGCATTTT.

V and J are TRBV29-1 and TRBJ2-7; TRBD2 agrees at 9 bases. The CDR3 is 16 amino acids. The germline gives CDR1 SQVTM, CDR2 ANQGSEA. V lost 4 bases to trimming and J lost 2 bases; unmatched junction nucleotides: 12. The CDR3: CSVVGETSGFTYEQYF. CDR3 DNA: TGCAGCGTTGTAGGGGAGACTAGCGGTTTCACCTACGAGCAGTACTTC.

V gene TRBV4-2 combines with J gene TRBJ2-7; TRBD1 aligns across 8 bases. V lost 1 base to trimming and J lost 1 base; unmatched junction nucleotides: 3. The CDR3 is 15 residues long. In germline, CDR1 is LGHNA, CDR2 YNFKEQ. CDR3 region: CASSQAGQGSYEQYF. The CDR3 nucleotides are TGTGCCAGCAGCCAAGCAGGACAGGGATCCTACGAGCAGTACTTC.